Each of the 24 T cell receptor beta chains below was sequenced from the same sample in a study of CD8 T cells in Susac syndrome. Reverse transcription of roughly 0.5 to 1 ug RNA was carried out with random hexamers. TCRdb called the immunoSEQ multiplex PCR reads again in MiXCR, with one record for every CDR3 protein. There are about 190,000 distinct CDR3 sequences in the sample; under 95% occur only once, and around 0.1% lies in the top ten. The sample taken for sequencing was CD4+ T cells from PBMCs. The source is a human donor in good health.

The genes are TRBV28 and TRBJ1-2; the D gene is possibly TRBD1 (6 bases). With 3 bases removed from V and 4 bases from J, the gap between germline ends came to 12 bases. CDR3 size: 14 residues. Germline CDR1 reads MDHEN; CDR2 reads SYDVKM. Here the CDR3 reads CASSLNREGYGYTF. The DNA for the CDR3 is TGTGCCAGCAGTTTGAACAGGGAGGGCTATGGCTACACCTTC.

V gene TRBV6-2 or TRBV6-3 combines with J gene TRBJ2-2, with D unresolved. The CDR3 is 14 residues long. Looked up from germline, CDR1 is MNHEY and CDR2 is SVGEGT. Trimming left V 6 bases short and J 6 bases short, with 14 bases between. CDR3 nucleotides: TGTGCCAGCAGCCGACTGGCAGGATCCGGGGAGCTGTTTTTT. Translation: CASSRLAGSGELFF.

V is TRBV3-1 and J is TRBJ2-6, with 9 bases that match TRBD1. V shed 1 base and J 3 bases; nucleotides not matched to a gene: 7. Germline V lookup: CDR1 LGHDT, CDR2 YNNKEL (reference sequence). The CDR3 has 18 residues. For the CDR3, the DNA is TGTGCCAGCAGCCAAGGGTACAGGGGGCGAGGTGGGGCCAACGTCCTGACTTTC. It codes for CASSQGYRGRGGANVLTF.

This chain connects TRBV5-1 to TRBJ2-1; TRBD1 agrees at 8 bases. This CDR3 has 16 amino acids. Germline CDR1 and CDR2: SGHRS and YFSETQ. V lost 0 bases, J lost 4 bases, and 6 bases stayed unmatched. This chain's CDR3 is CASSLAKGQVYNEQFF. The CDR3 nucleotides read TGCGCCAGCAGCTTGGCCAAGGGACAGGTGTACAATGAGCAGTTCTTC.

The V call is TRBV29-1, the J call TRBJ1-1; D is uncertain. The CDR3 length is 17 residues. Germline CDR1 is SQVTM and CDR2 is ANQGSEA. The V end was cut by 6 bases, the J end by 7 bases, with 30 bases between. CDR3 DNA sequence: TGCAGCGTCACTGGAGGGCTTTCACTGACCCTAGGTGGTGAAGCTTTCTTT. Its translation: CSVTGGLSLTLGGEAFF.

This sequence joins TRBV28 and TRBJ1-1; D is perhaps TRBD1 (5 bases). The ends were cut back, 6 bases at V and 5 bases at J, with 16 bases in the middle. This CDR3 spans 14 amino acids. Germline V gene lookup returns CDR1 MDHEN and CDR2 SYDVKM. The CDR3 coding sequence is TGTGCCAGCAGCCGCCGGCGGGGGGGTACTGAAGCTTTCTTT. Translated, it gives CASSRRRGGTEAFF.

The gene calls are TRBV6-1 and TRBJ1-5; D remains unclear. The CDR3 is made up of 13 amino acids. Between the trimmed V and J ends, which lost 2 bases and 3 bases, there was a span of 5 bases. CDR1 and CDR2 (germline): MNHNS, SASEGT. The CDR3 region has the DNA TGTGCCAGCAGTGAACAGCCCAATCAGCCCCAGCATTTT. It codes for CASSEQPNQPQHF.

V is TRBV5-6 and J is TRBJ2-7; no definite D call. The CDR3 covers 16 residues. Trimming took off 6 bases at V and 2 bases at J, with 21 bases between the two ends. CDR1 is SGHDT and CDR2 is YYEEEE in the germline V gene. This chain's CDR3 is CASNTFRYGMPYEQYV. DNA of the CDR3: TGTGCCAGCAATACCTTTCGGTACGGAATGCCCTACGAGCAGTACGTC.

The chain has TRBV13 and TRBJ1-5; no clear D gene. Germline lookup yields CDR1 PRHDT and CDR2 FYEKMQ (reference sequence). Trimming took off 0 bases at V and 3 bases at J, with 6 bases between the two ends. CDR3 length: 14 residues. The CDR3 region is CASSLGSPNQPQHF. CDR3 coding DNA: TGTGCCAGCAGCTTAGGCAGCCCCAATCAGCCCCAGCATTTT.

The count of this clonotype is one. The junction departs from the called germline gene at one end, perhaps through a read error. The chain has TRBV29-1 and TRBJ2-2; 7 nucleotides match TRBD1. Germline V gene data show CDR1 as SQVTM and CDR2 as ANQGSEA. The CDR3 has 14 residues. CDR3 amino acids: CSVGTGPNTGELLF. Written as DNA, the CDR3 is TGCAGCGTTGGGACAGGACCGAACACCGGGGAGCTGCTTTTT.

The CDR3 coding sequence is TGTGCCAGCAGTTATATTCCAGGGATTTTGAACACTGAAGCTTTCTTT. Translated: CASSYIPGILNTEAFF. V and J are TRBV27 and TRBJ1-1; the D gene is possibly TRBD1 (5 bases). Per germline, CDR1 MNHEY and CDR2 SMNVEV (reference sequence). This CDR3 region has 16 residues. V was cut by 4 bases and J by 0 bases, with 15 bases left in between.

In DNA form, the CDR3 reads TGTGCCAGCCTAAAGGCGCCGGAGTATGGCTACACCTTC. Its translation is CASLKAPEYGYTF. J is TRBJ1-2 and V is TRBV6-1; no clear D gene. Germline V CDR1 and CDR2: MNHNS, SASEGT. V shed 8 bases and J shed 5 bases, with 15 bases lying between them. The CDR3 is made up of 13 amino acids.

Of note for this clonotype: Germline and junction disagree at one end, which may indicate a read error. The chain couples TRBV7-2 to TRBJ1-6; 7 bases agree with TRBD1. CDR3 length: 15 residues. Per germline, CDR1 SGHTA and CDR2 FQGNSA. The CDR3 region has the DNA TGTGCCAGCACCTTAGCAGGAGGGGGCGGTTCACCCCTCCACTTT. This encodes CASTLAGGGGSPLHF.

The V gene is TRBV29-1, the J gene TRBJ2-7; D gene ambiguous. Per germline, CDR1 SQVTM and CDR2 ANQGSEA. CDR3 size: 12 residues. V lost 6 bases to trimming and J lost 7 bases, with 16 bases between them. The CDR3 protein is CSVATRGREQYF. The CDR3 DNA sequence: TGCAGCGTGGCTACTCGAGGTAGGGAGCAGTACTTC.

The chain links TRBV30 to TRBJ1-6, with D unclear. The ends were cut back, 2 bases at V and 10 bases at J, with 18 bases in the middle. Germline CDR1 GTSNPN, CDR2 SVGIG (reference sequence). CDR3 length equals 15 residues. CDR3 bases: TGTGCCTGGAGTACCTTGGGGTACAGCGGGTCACCCCTCCACTTT. It specifies CAWSTLGYSGSPLHF.

The chain is built from TRBV6-5 and TRBJ2-6; TRBD2 matches at 7 bases. With V trimmed by 0 bases and J by 2 bases, 10 bases remained unmatched. Germline V lookup: CDR1 MNHEY, CDR2 SVGAGI. The CDR3 totals 19 residues. CDR3 in amino acids: CASSYSGRAISPGANVLTF. The CDR3 DNA follows: TGTGCCAGCAGTTACTCGGGGAGGGCGATATCACCTGGGGCCAACGTCCTGACTTTC.

This clonotype was seen a single time. The rearrangement uses TRBV29-1 and TRBJ2-5; D is undetermined. Trimming shortened V by 4 bases and J by 2 bases, and 8 bases separated the two germline ends. The CDR3 runs 12 residues. The germline V gene encodes CDR1 SQVTM and CDR2 ANQGSEA. The CDR3 protein is CSVAQEQETQYF. CDR3 in DNA: TGCAGCGTTGCCCAGGAGCAAGAGACCCAGTACTTC.

This clonotype was seen only once. The gene calls are TRBV3-1 and TRBJ1-2; no firm D call. CDR3 length: 13 amino acids. The V end lost 0 bases, the J end lost 4 bases, and 6 bases lay between the germline ends. In germline, CDR1 is LGHDT, CDR2 YNNKEL (reference sequence). CDR3 region: CASSQDALYGYTF. For the CDR3, the DNA is TGTGCCAGCAGCCAAGACGCGCTCTATGGCTACACCTTC.

The chain is built from TRBV4-1 and TRBJ1-4; D not certain. Germline V gives CDR1 MGHRA, CDR2 YSYEKL. Trimming took 3 bases from V and 2 from J, leaving 13 bases between them. This CDR3 is built from 16 residues. CDR3 in amino acids: CASSHLSKVTNEKLFF. The DNA for the CDR3 is TGCGCCAGCAGCCACCTCAGTAAGGTCACTAATGAAAAACTGTTTTTT.

The rearrangement links TRBV4-1 to TRBJ2-3; D ambiguous. The CDR3 totals 14 residues. Trimming stripped 0 bases from V and 3 bases from J, with 7 bases between. Germline CDR1 MGHRA, CDR2 YSYEKL. The CDR3 coding sequence is TGCGCCAGCAGCCAAGACGTAGCAACAGATACGCAGTATTTT. Translating gives CASSQDVATDTQYF.

The V gene is TRBV2, the J gene TRBJ2-3; perhaps TRBD1 as D (5 bases). The CDR3 spans 12 residues. From germline, CDR1 is SNHLY and CDR2 FYNNEI. Trimming shortened V by 6 bases and J by 7 bases, and 11 bases separated the two germline ends. DNA of the CDR3: TGTGCCAGCAGAGGGGCACAACATACGCAGTATTTT. Translation: CASRGAQHTQYF.

V gene TRBV5-6 combines with J gene TRBJ1-2, with a weak D call TRBD1 (5 bases). V lost 1 base to trimming and J lost 3 bases, with 16 bases between them. Germline lookup yields CDR1 SGHDT and CDR2 YYEEEE. This CDR3 has 16 residues. The CDR3 DNA sequence: TGTGCCAGCAGCTTGATCGTGCCAGGGTGGCACTATGGCTACACCTTC. It specifies CASSLIVPGWHYGYTF.

J is TRBJ2-1 and V is TRBV29-1; D remains unclear. The CDR3 is 12 residues long. V gave up 8 bases and J gave up 2 bases, with 10 bases separating them. CDR1 is SQVTM, CDR2 ANQGSEA, per germline. DNA of the CDR3: TGCAGCAAAGGCGACCCCTACAATGAGCAGTTCTTC. The encoded protein is CSKGDPYNEQFF.

The chain is built from TRBV28 and TRBJ2-2; the match to TRBD2 covers 9 bases. This CDR3 spans 15 amino acids. The germline V gene encodes CDR1 MDHEN and CDR2 SYDVKM. Losses at the gene ends were 7 bases for V and 2 bases for J; bases not matched to a gene: 5. The CDR3 DNA reads as TGTGCCAGCAAGGCTAGCGGGGTCAACACCGGGGAGCTGTTTTTT. The encoded protein is CASKASGVNTGELFF.